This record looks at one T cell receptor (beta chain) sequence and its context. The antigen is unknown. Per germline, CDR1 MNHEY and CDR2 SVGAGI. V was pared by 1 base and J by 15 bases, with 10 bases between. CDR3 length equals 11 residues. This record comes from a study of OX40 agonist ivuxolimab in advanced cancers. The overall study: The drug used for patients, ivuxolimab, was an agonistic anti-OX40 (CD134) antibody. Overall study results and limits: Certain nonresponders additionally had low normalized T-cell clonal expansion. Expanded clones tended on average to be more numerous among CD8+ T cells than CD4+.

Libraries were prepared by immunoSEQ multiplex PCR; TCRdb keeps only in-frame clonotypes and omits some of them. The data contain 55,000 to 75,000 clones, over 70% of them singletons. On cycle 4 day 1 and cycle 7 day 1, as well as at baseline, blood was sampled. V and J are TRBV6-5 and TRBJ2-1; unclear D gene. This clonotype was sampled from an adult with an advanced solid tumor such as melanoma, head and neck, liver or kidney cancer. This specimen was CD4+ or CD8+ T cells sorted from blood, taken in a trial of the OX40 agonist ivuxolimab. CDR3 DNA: TGTGCCAGCAGTTACTTCGGCTCCTGGTTCTTC. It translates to CASSYFGSWFF.